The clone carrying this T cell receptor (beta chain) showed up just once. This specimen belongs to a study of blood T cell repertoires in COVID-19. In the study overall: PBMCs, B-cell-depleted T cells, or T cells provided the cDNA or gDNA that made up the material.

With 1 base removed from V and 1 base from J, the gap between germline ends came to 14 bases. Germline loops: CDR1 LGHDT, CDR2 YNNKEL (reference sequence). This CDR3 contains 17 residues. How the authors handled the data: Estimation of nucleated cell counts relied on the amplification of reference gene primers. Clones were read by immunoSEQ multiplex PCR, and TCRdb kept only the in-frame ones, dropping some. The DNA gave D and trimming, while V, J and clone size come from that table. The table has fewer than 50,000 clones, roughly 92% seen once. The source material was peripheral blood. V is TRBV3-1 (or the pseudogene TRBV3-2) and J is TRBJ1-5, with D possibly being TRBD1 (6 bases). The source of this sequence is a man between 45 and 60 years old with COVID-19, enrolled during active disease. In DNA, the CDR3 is TGTGCCAGCAGCCAAGGTCCCGACAGGTGGAGCAATCAGCCCCAGCATTTT. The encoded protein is CASSQGPDRWSNQPQHF.